A selection of T cell receptor beta chains follows, all from one sample in a study of response to subunit inactivated influenza vaccine. TCRdb analysed the RT-PCR reads with MiXCR anew, one entry per CDR3 protein. The data contain 500,000 or so distinct CDR3 sequences, 16% of them singletons. The material sequenced was CD4+ T cells sorted from PBMCs, taken less than 30 months after vaccination. These receptors came from a man aged 50-75 years who received an inactivated influenza vaccine. CDR3s include the opening cysteine and the closing phenylalanine or tryptophan.

J,V,length,CDR3
TRBJ1-1,TRBV2,13,CASSDQWGTEAFF
TRBJ2-7,TRBV25-1,12,CASSRGWTEQYF
TRBJ2-1,TRBV20-1,14,CSPRVLTDYNEQFF
TRBJ2-3,TRBV7-8,13,CASGARGTDTQYF
TRBJ2-1,TRBV29-1,11,CSVDFYNEQFF
TRBJ2-2,TRBV20-1,15,CSASDRGAVTGELFF
TRBJ2-2,TRBV6-1,14,CASSVGTVRGELFF
TRBJ1-5,TRBV4-3,14,CASSQDAGNQPQHF
TRBJ2-2,TRBV3-1,12,CASSLRDWELFF
TRBJ2-3,TRBV4-2,18,CASSPDVGGTGITDTQYF
TRBJ2-2,TRBV20-1,16,CSASGRSATNTGELFF
TRBJ2-5,TRBV5-1,15,CASSFTTGYQETQYF
TRBJ2-1,TRBV4-3,16,CASSQTAGGTSLEQFF
TRBJ1-5,TRBV6-1,17,CASRQRNRGKESQPQHF
TRBJ2-7,TRBV7-3,14,CASSRTGTGAPLYF
TRBJ2-2,TRBV10-3,14,CAIRLTGNTGELFF
TRBJ2-3,TRBV5-8,17,CASSLAGTSGVTDTQYF
TRBJ2-2,TRBV5-8,14,CASGRRRFTGELFF
TRBJ2-4,TRBV29-1,13,CSVGQLAKNIQYF
TRBJ1-2,TRBV4-3,15,CASSQVASYNYGYTF
TRBJ1-3,TRBV5-5,16,CASSAPGQSSGNTIYF
TRBJ2-7,TRBV20-1,12,CSTRDYSYEQYF
TRBJ2-1,TRBV20-1,15,CSAAGLAGEGYEQFF
TRBJ2-7,TRBV10-3,12,CAISGRNYEQYF